This entry is about one TCR beta chain. This clonotype was observed a handful of times. Its specific antigen is unknown. No per-base quality is available; no much larger clone lies one base away. What the time point label conveys for this sample: newly diagnosed GD, antithyroid drugs for less than 3 months. RNA was extracted from PBMCs in TRIzol for both TCR sequencing and RNA sequencing. The diagnosis of Graves' disease followed American Thyroid Association guidelines. Recruitment of patients was carried out at an endocrinology department in Xi'an, China. Each patient gave roughly 10 milliliters of peripheral blood, collected in an EDTA anticoagulant tube. PBMCs were isolated by Ficoll Paque Plus density gradient separation without further T cell sorting. An Agilent 2100 Bioanalyzer and agarose gel were used to check RNA quality, while a NanoDrop 2000 measured RNA concentration. Library preparation was by multiplex PCR. Sequencer: Illumina HiSeq 4000. iRepertoire HTBI primers and Arm-PCR amplification of CDR3 regions were used to construct TCR beta libraries. PCR products were gel purified before sequencing. Under the source paper's analysis protocol: Gene usage analysis of CDR3 amino acid clonotypes relied on the roughly 60 TRBV and over 13 TRBJ segments identified across samples. COPE and FqMerger were used to merge the filtered high-quality paired reads into contigs. BLAST was used to align contigs to IMGT TRBV, TRBD and TRBJ reference genes, and CDR3 was defined according to IMGT. Any clonotype with a frequency above 0.1% was counted as a highly expanded clone. Shannon entropy served as the measure of repertoire diversity, while the Gini coefficient captured V-J evenness. A clonotype found in more than one individual was treated as public. TCRdb ran its own pipeline on the public reads, namely fastp trimming at Q25 and MiXCR clone calling, and kept in-frame beta chains. Rows are unified per CDR3 protein, each entry keeping the most common DNA and genes. TCRdb's processing, not the authors', yielded these V and J calls. The table for this sample lists roughly 400,000 distinct CDR3 sequences; over 15% of them were counted only once. Of the sample, about 25% falls within the top ten clones.

This record comes from a study of regulatory T cells in long-lasting Graves disease (dated by TCRdb to about 2021). Study-level background: Newly diagnosed Graves' disease patients had taken antithyroid drugs for less than 3 months. Patients with persistent Graves' disease were compared with patients with newly diagnosed Graves' disease using TCR sequencing and RNA sequencing of peripheral blood. The study was registered as a clinical trial and conducted in China. A total of some 33 samples were covered by TCR sequencing, comprising some 13 persistent and roughly 20 newly diagnosed Graves' disease patients. Findings and caveats that apply to the study as a whole: Preferential use of TRBV28, TRBJ1-2 and TRBJ2-5 was observed in persistent disease, whereas TRBV20-1 and TRBJ2-1 were favored in newly diagnosed disease. The authors acknowledged the small sample size as a limitation that may reduce accuracy. Only peripheral blood was studied, because thyroid tissue, the primary lesion, was inaccessible. More public clonotypes were shared among persistent patients (roughly 2,700) than among newly diagnosed patients (966). Sequencing and analysis were restricted to the TCR beta chain. Lower TCR Shannon entropy and fewer highly expanded clones were observed in persistent Graves' disease patients than in newly diagnosed patients, which suggested clonal expansion.

The germline V gene (reference sequence) sets CDR1 to LNHNV and CDR2 to YYDKDF. V and J are trimmed by 0 bases and 3 bases, and the gene matches miss 3 bases of the junction. The CDR3, from cysteine to phenylalanine, totals 15 residues. Of all the DNA, just the CDR3 is kept, 45 bases in frame from base 1. This sample also belongs to another study, concerning T cells in Graves' hyperthyroidism and ophthalmopathy. As that second paper reports: Graves' hyperthyroidism was defined as stable when no progression to ophthalmopathy occurred over 18 months of follow-up. Hyperthyroidism patients were aged 18 to 65 years and newly diagnosed, with disease duration of less than 2 months. Exclusion was applied to patients with uncontrolled infections, other autoimmune diseases, pregnancy or lactation. Diagnoses were based on clinical symptoms, serum thyroxine and TRAb, thyroid ultrasound and orbital computed tomography. A first-round RT-PCR of the TCR CDR3 used the HTBI primer set with the Qiagen OneStep RT-PCR kit. Most expanded thyroid clonotypes (frequency above 0.001) were also detected in blood, suggesting blood repertoires may reflect thyroid immune responses. A 13 V-J signature model separated ophthalmopathy from stable hyperthyroidism, with nearly 90% sensitivity and roughly 82% specificity in cross-validation and 80%/75% in testing. In validation, progression to ophthalmopathy was predicted by the model with 70.59% sensitivity and 72% to 80% specificity, a median of approximately 6.5 months before onset. TCR V-J signatures able to tell the groups apart were searched for in a discovery cohort of more than 90 patients, of whom approximately 40 had Graves' ophthalmopathy and 55 to 65 had stable Graves' hyperthyroidism. Whether ophthalmopathy could be predicted prospectively was tested in an independent validation cohort made up of approximately 19 hyperthyroidism patients plus 17 patients who later progressed to ophthalmopathy. The roughly 91 discovery patients were randomly split 7:3 into training and test sets. The study also compared thyroid tissue and blood T-cell repertoires from 5 to 7 Graves' hyperthyroidism patients. After sampling, hyperthyroidism patients received methimazole starting at 30 mg daily, and ophthalmopathy patients received high-dose intravenous methylprednisolone. Libraries were constructed in a second round of multiplex PCR, after which size selection and purification were carried out. Libraries were sequenced paired-end with 100 bp reads on an Illumina HiSeq2000. Raw data were processed with SOAPnuke, discarding reads with adapters, uncalled bases, mean Phred below 15, or no exact constant-primer or identifier match. COPE v1.2.5 was used to merge the high-quality paired reads, and each unique nucleotide sequence was defined as a clonotype. MiTCR v1.1 was used to align clonotypes to the IMGT TRBV, TRBD and TRBJ reference segments. The analysis was restricted to V-J combinations with a frequency above 0.0001, which together covered 98% to 99.2% of the repertoires. A TCS score was defined as the ratio between F50 (clonal expansion) and ExV (chaos), using BLOSUM62-based TCRdist between CDR3 peptides within each V-J. Welch's t-statistics and random forest reduced roughly 540 V-J features to about 13, which were used in a naive Bayes classifier (R e1071). Sample size was not statistically predetermined, and blinding of investigators to group allocation was not performed. The paper reports TCR Vbeta CDR3 sequencing of approximately 140 peripheral blood samples: around 45 ophthalmopathy, around 80 hyperthyroidism and around 17 progressor patients.

The specimen comprised peripheral blood mononuclear cells (PBMCs), sampled at new diagnosis, from a patient treated with antithyroid drugs. This sequence originates from a woman aged 18 to 35 with Graves disease. Donor details come from another sample of the same person, matched by shared clones. The rearrangement joined TRBV15 to TRBJ2-7, with 9 junctional bases fitting TRBD2. For the CDR3, the sequence is CATSRELAGSYEQYF. The sequence in DNA is TGTGCCACCAGCAGAGAGCTAGCGGGAAGCTACGAGCAGTACTTC.